Listed below are T cell receptor beta chains from one sample, sequenced in a study of cytomegalovirus exposure and HLA in healthy donors. Clones were read by immunoSEQ multiplex PCR, and TCRdb kept only the in-frame ones, dropping some. Among 150,000 to 200,000 clones listed, roughly 79% were seen once. Sequenced material: PBMCs. Receptors were obtained from a woman aged 40 to 50 in good health and CMV-seronegative. CDR3s include the opening cysteine and the closing phenylalanine or tryptophan. Fields, in order: D gene, J gene, V gene, clone size, CDR3 protein, CDR3 DNA. D genes are given only for firm matches. Size is stated for part of the rows, as once, few or many counts, or as a class when the clone is expanded.

D: NA
J: TRBJ1-5
V: TRBV7-2
size: NA
CDR3: CASSWRVSNQPQHF
DNA: TGTGCCAGCAGCTGGCGGGTTAGCAATCAGCCCCAGCATTTT

D: NA
J: TRBJ2-5
V: TRBV30
size: NA
CDR3: CAWSLNSYGETQYF
DNA: TGTGCCTGGAGTCTAAATTCTTATGGAGAGACCCAGTACTTC

D: NA
J: TRBJ2-5
V: TRBV7-9
size: NA
CDR3: CASSWYGIQETQYF
DNA: TGTGCCAGCAGCTGGTACGGGATACAAGAGACCCAGTACTTC

D: NA
J: TRBJ2-7
V: TRBV28
size: NA
CDR3: CASTVQGYEQYF
DNA: TGTGCCAGCACCGTACAGGGTTACGAGCAGTACTTC

D: TRBD1
J: TRBJ1-2
V: TRBV7-2
size: NA
CDR3: CASSWGDRRAYGYTF
DNA: TGTGCCAGCAGCTGGGGGGACAGGAGAGCTTATGGCTACACCTTC

D: NA
J: TRBJ2-1
V: TRBV19
size: once
CDR3: CASSGSEFNNEQFF
DNA: TGTGCCAGTAGTGGTTCAGAATTTAACAATGAGCAGTTCTTC

D: NA
J: TRBJ2-7
V: TRBV2
size: NA
CDR3: CASSEVPRGEKHF
DNA: TGTGCCAGCAGTGAAGTCCCCAGGGGGGAGAAGCACTTC

D: NA
J: TRBJ2-2
V: TRBV9
size: NA
CDR3: CASSVLNGELFF
DNA: TGTGCCAGCAGCGTGTTAAATGGGGAGCTGTTTTTT

D: NA
J: TRBJ2-2
V: TRBV7-6
size: once
CDR3: CASSLGIGSGTGELFF
DNA: TGTGCCAGCAGCTTAGGGATCGGGAGTGGGACCGGGGAGCTGTTTTTT

D: TRBD2
J: TRBJ2-2
V: TRBV6-6
size: NA
CDR3: CASSRTSAGNTGELFF
DNA: TGTGCCAGCAGCCGGACTAGCGCGGGGAACACCGGGGAGCTGTTTTTT

D: TRBD1
J: TRBJ2-7
V: TRBV6-1
size: NA
CDR3: CASSVQRGPAYEQYF
DNA: TGTGCCAGCAGTGTCCAAAGGGGGCCAGCCTACGAGCAGTACTTC

D: NA
J: TRBJ1-2
V: TRBV29-1
size: NA
CDR3: CSVSVENYGYTF
DNA: TGCAGCGTTAGCGTGGAGAACTATGGCTACACCTTC

D: NA
J: TRBJ2-5
V: TRBV2
size: NA
CDR3: CASSGRVTVLQETQYF
DNA: TGTGCCAGCAGTGGGCGGGTAACAGTGCTTCAAGAGACCCAGTACTTC

D: NA
J: TRBJ1-1
V: TRBV7-8
size: NA
CDR3: CASSFTHGKGQGAFF
DNA: TGTGCCAGCAGCTTCACCCACGGTAAGGGACAAGGCGCTTTCTTT

D: NA
J: TRBJ2-7
V: TRBV4-1
size: NA
CDR3: CASSPVPLTESRGEQYF
DNA: TGCGCCAGCAGCCCAGTCCCCCTTACGGAGAGTAGGGGGGAGCAGTACTTC

D: TRBD1
J: TRBJ2-7
V: TRBV13
size: NA
CDR3: CASSSSGTGRAEQYF
DNA: TGTGCCAGCAGCTCCTCCGGGACAGGGAGGGCCGAGCAGTACTTC

D: NA
J: TRBJ2-3
V: TRBV30
size: NA
CDR3: CAWSVSADTQYF
DNA: TGTGCCTGGAGTGTTTCCGCGGATACGCAGTATTTT

D: TRBD1
J: TRBJ2-1
V: TRBV7-9
size: NA
CDR3: CASSAGRGQGTPYNEQFF
DNA: TGTGCCAGCAGCGCGGGGAGGGGACAGGGAACCCCCTACAATGAGCAGTTCTTC

D: NA
J: TRBJ2-5
V: TRBV19
size: few
CDR3: CASSIGAQETQYF
DNA: TGTGCCAGTAGTATTGGGGCCCAAGAGACCCAGTACTTC

D: NA
J: TRBJ2-5
V: TRBV7-9
size: few
CDR3: CASSLQGETQYF
DNA: TGTGCCAGCAGCTTACAGGGGGAGACCCAGTACTTC

D: NA
J: TRBJ1-1
V: TRBV11-2
size: NA
CDR3: CASSFFDLNTEAFF
DNA: TGTGCCAGCAGCTTTTTCGACTTGAACACTGAAGCTTTCTTT

D: TRBD1
J: TRBJ2-1
V: TRBV13
size: once
CDR3: CASSSRTGEDYNEQFF
DNA: TGTGCCAGCAGCTCTCGGACAGGGGAGGACTACAATGAGCAGTTCTTC

D: TRBD1
J: TRBJ2-1
V: TRBV7-3
size: few
CDR3: CASSTTPTGSGLNEQFF
DNA: TGTGCCAGCAGCACCACCCCGACAGGGTCGGGTCTCAATGAGCAGTTCTTC

D: TRBD1
J: TRBJ2-2
V: TRBV7-9
size: NA
CDR3: CASSAKDRENTGELFF
DNA: TGTGCCAGCAGCGCCAAGGACAGGGAGAACACCGGGGAGCTGTTTTTT

D: TRBD2
J: TRBJ2-5
V: TRBV6-4
size: NA
CDR3: CATSGTSGRARMTQYF
DNA: TGTGCCACCTCCGGGACTAGCGGGAGGGCCCGTATGACCCAGTACTTC

D: NA
J: TRBJ2-5
V: TRBV25-1
size: NA
CDR3: CASSEQGRGVETQYF
DNA: TGTGCCAGCAGTGAACAGGGGAGAGGGGTAGAGACCCAGTACTTC

D: TRBD1
J: TRBJ2-2
V: TRBV27
size: NA
CDR3: CASSSQGGAWNTGELFF
DNA: TGTGCCAGCAGTTCCCAAGGGGGCGCATGGAACACCGGGGAGCTGTTTTTT

D: NA
J: TRBJ1-4
V: TRBV27
size: NA
CDR3: CASSPRNRAEGEKLFF
DNA: TGTGCCAGCAGTCCACGCAACAGGGCCGAGGGGGAAAAACTGTTTTTT

D: NA
J: TRBJ2-1
V: TRBV2
size: NA
CDR3: CASSELGLGVYNEQFF
DNA: TGTGCCAGCAGTGAACTGGGACTGGGAGTCTACAATGAGCAGTTCTTC

D: NA
J: TRBJ1-1
V: TRBV9
size: NA
CDR3: CASSPGQMNTEAFF
DNA: TGTGCCAGCAGCCCCGGACAAATGAACACTGAAGCTTTCTTT

D: NA
J: TRBJ1-4
V: TRBV14
size: once
CDR3: CASRQGPNEKLFF
DNA: TGTGCCAGCAGGCAGGGCCCGAATGAAAAACTGTTTTTT

D: TRBD2
J: TRBJ2-1
V: TRBV30
size: NA
CDR3: CACLAGGSYNEQFF
DNA: TGTGCCTGTCTAGCGGGAGGTTCCTACAATGAGCAGTTCTTC

D: TRBD1
J: TRBJ2-1
V: TRBV2
size: NA
CDR3: CASSALRTGHGSEQFF
DNA: TGTGCCAGCAGTGCTTTGAGGACAGGGCATGGGAGTGAGCAGTTCTTC

D: NA
J: TRBJ2-7
V: TRBV14
size: once
CDR3: CANSRQTYEQYF
DNA: TGTGCCAACAGCCGACAGACCTACGAGCAGTACTTC

D: TRBD2
J: TRBJ2-5
V: TRBV5-1
size: NA
CDR3: CASSLAGGPGETQYF
DNA: TGCGCCAGCAGCTTGGCGGGAGGGCCAGGGGAGACCCAGTACTTC

D: TRBD1
J: TRBJ1-5
V: TRBV6-5
size: NA
CDR3: CASSPTGGFQPQHF
DNA: TGTGCCAGCAGTCCCACAGGGGGTTTTCAGCCCCAGCATTTT

D: NA
J: TRBJ2-7
V: TRBV6-5
size: NA
CDR3: CASSYSGAEPYEQYF
DNA: TGTGCCAGCAGTTACTCGGGAGCGGAACCCTACGAGCAGTACTTC

D: NA
J: TRBJ2-5
V: TRBV7-9
size: NA
CDR3: CASGRAGETQYF
DNA: TGTGCCAGCGGGCGGGCCGGGGAGACCCAGTACTTC

D: NA
J: TRBJ2-3
V: TRBV29-1
size: few
CDR3: CSVELGGTDTQYF
DNA: TGCAGTGTGGAACTGGGAGGTACAGATACGCAGTATTTT

D: NA
J: TRBJ2-7
V: TRBV10-3
size: few
CDR3: CATGAGTSSYEQYF
DNA: TGTGCCACCGGGGCCGGGACAAGCTCCTACGAGCAGTACTTC

D: NA
J: TRBJ1-1
V: TRBV5-4
size: few
CDR3: CASSGGGRVNTEAFF
DNA: TGTGCCAGCAGCGGGGGGGGACGGGTGAACACTGAAGCTTTCTTT

D: NA
J: TRBJ2-7
V: TRBV27
size: once
CDR3: CASSFPGSEQYF
DNA: TGTGCCAGCAGTTTCCCAGGGTCCGAGCAGTACTTC

D: NA
J: TRBJ1-2
V: TRBV28
size: NA
CDR3: CASWGSRYGYTF
DNA: TGTGCCAGCTGGGGCAGCCGCTATGGCTACACCTTC

D: TRBD1
J: TRBJ1-2
V: TRBV19
size: NA
CDR3: CASSAGQGAYDYGYTF
DNA: TGTGCCAGTAGTGCCGGACAGGGGGCTTACGACTATGGCTACACCTTC

D: NA
J: TRBJ1-1
V: TRBV7-9
size: few
CDR3: CASSFPADIGAEAFF
DNA: TGTGCCAGCAGCTTTCCTGCTGACATTGGCGCTGAAGCTTTCTTT

D: NA
J: TRBJ2-7
V: TRBV18
size: NA
CDR3: CASSPPSSGAGYEQYF
DNA: TGTGCCAGCTCACCACCTAGTAGCGGCGCTGGGTACGAGCAGTACTTC

D: TRBD1
J: TRBJ1-1
V: TRBV7-9
size: NA
CDR3: CASSPGGVSYTEAFF
DNA: TGTGCCAGCAGCCCAGGGGGAGTTTCGTACACTGAAGCTTTCTTT

D: NA
J: TRBJ1-2
V: TRBV9
size: NA
CDR3: CASSTEAGIPYGYTF
DNA: TGTGCCAGCAGCACCGAGGCAGGGATCCCCTATGGCTACACCTTC

D: TRBD2
J: TRBJ2-2
V: TRBV12-5
size: NA
CDR3: CASTLWAGGPLSGELFF
DNA: TGTGCTAGTACCCTATGGGCGGGAGGGCCCCTTAGCGGGGAGCTGTTTTTT

D: TRBD1
J: TRBJ1-1
V: TRBV2
size: NA
CDR3: CASGYVGQGTEAFF
DNA: TGTGCCAGCGGGTATGTTGGACAGGGTACTGAAGCTTTCTTT

D: TRBD2
J: TRBJ2-7
V: TRBV29-1
size: NA
CDR3: CSVEVAGTSYEQYF
DNA: TGCAGCGTTGAGGTAGCGGGAACCTCCTACGAGCAGTACTTC

D: TRBD1
J: TRBJ2-5
V: TRBV6-6
size: NA
CDR3: CASSRGQSQETQYF
DNA: TGTGCCAGCAGTAGGGGACAGTCTCAAGAGACCCAGTACTTC

D: NA
J: TRBJ1-3
V: TRBV5-1
size: NA
CDR3: CASSSTSSGNTIYF
DNA: TGCGCCAGCAGCTCCACCAGCTCTGGAAACACCATATATTTT

D: NA
J: TRBJ1-2
V: TRBV28
size: NA
CDR3: CASSLWAGRLDGYTF
DNA: TGTGCCAGCAGTTTATGGGCAGGGAGGCTCGATGGCTACACCTTC

D: NA
J: TRBJ2-5
V: TRBV28
size: NA
CDR3: CASSPQGLGETQYF
DNA: TGTGCCAGCAGTCCCCAGGGCTTAGGGGAGACCCAGTACTTC

D: TRBD1
J: TRBJ1-2
V: TRBV30
size: NA
CDR3: CAWTPDRDYGYTF
DNA: TGTGCCTGGACCCCTGACAGGGACTATGGCTACACCTTC

D: NA
J: TRBJ1-1
V: TRBV7-3
size: few
CDR3: CASSSNPGAGTEAFF
DNA: TGTGCCAGCAGCTCAAACCCAGGGGCGGGCACTGAAGCTTTCTTT